This T cell receptor (beta chain) derives from a study of beta chain features in type 1 diabetes. Germline values: CDR1 SGHTA, CDR2 FQGNSA. With V trimmed by 5 bases and J by 4 bases, 4 bases remained unmatched. The CDR3 contains 14 residues. The investigators reverse transcribed all of the isolated RNA, so they sequenced expressed TCRB transcripts. This table comes from immunoSEQ multiplex PCR, and its TCRdb copy is limited to in-frame clones, with some not included. The profile shows about 300,000 clones, 7.5% to 9.5% of them singletons. This rearrangement joins TRBV7-2 to TRBJ2-7, with 11 bases fitting TRBD1. Sequenced input: central memory CD4+ T cells from blood. The clonotype originates from a woman aged 18-29 years in good health. The CDR3 region is CASSRTGGDYEQYF. The CDR3, as DNA: TGTGCCAGCAGCCGGACAGGGGGCGATTACGAGCAGTACTTC.